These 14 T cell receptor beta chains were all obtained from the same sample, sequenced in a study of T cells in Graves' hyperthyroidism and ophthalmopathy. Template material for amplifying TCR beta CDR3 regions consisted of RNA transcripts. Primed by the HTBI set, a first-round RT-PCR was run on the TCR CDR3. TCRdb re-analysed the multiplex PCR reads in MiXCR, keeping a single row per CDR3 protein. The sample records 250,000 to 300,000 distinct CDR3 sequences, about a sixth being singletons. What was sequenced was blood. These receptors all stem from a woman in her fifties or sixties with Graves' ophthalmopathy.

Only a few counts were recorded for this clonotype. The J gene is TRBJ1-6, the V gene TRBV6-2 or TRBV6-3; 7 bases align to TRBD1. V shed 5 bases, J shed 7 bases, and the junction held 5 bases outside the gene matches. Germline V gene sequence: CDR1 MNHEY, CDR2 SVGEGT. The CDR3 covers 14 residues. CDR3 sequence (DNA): TGTGCCAGCAGTCCCAGGGGGGAGAATTCACCCCTCCACTTT. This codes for CASSPRGENSPLHF.

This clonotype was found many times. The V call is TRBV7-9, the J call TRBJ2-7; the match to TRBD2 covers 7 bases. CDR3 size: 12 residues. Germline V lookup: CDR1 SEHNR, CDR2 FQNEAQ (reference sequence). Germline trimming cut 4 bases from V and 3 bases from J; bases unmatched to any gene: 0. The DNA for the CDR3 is TGTGCCAGCAGCTGGGACTACTACGAGCAGTACTTC. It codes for CASSWDYYEQYF.

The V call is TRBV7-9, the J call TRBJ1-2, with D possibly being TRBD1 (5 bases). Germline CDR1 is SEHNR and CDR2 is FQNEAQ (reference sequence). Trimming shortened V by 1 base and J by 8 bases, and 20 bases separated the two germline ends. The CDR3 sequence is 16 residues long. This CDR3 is CASSLGGYEPRGGYTF. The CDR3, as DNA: TGTGCCAGCAGCTTAGGGGGATACGAACCGAGGGGAGGCTACACCTTC.

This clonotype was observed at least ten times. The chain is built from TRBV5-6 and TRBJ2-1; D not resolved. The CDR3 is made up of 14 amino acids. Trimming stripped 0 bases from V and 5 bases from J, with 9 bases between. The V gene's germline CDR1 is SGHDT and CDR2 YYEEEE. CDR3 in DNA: TGTGCCAGCAGCTTGGTAGGGTTTAACAATGAGCAGTTCTTC. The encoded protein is CASSLVGFNNEQFF.

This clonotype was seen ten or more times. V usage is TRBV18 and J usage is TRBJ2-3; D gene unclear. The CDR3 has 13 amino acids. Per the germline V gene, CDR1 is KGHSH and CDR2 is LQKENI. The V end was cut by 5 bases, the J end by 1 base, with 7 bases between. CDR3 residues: CASSLYGTDTQYF. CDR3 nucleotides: TGTGCCAGCTCATTATATGGCACAGATACGCAGTATTTT.

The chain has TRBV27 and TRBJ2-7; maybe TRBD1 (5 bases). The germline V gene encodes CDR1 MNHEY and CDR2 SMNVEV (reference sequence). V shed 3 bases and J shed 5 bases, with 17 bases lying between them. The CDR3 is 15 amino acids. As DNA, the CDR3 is TGTGCCAGCAGTTTGGCCAGGGCGTCTTGGCACGAGCAGTACTTC. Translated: CASSLARASWHEQYF.

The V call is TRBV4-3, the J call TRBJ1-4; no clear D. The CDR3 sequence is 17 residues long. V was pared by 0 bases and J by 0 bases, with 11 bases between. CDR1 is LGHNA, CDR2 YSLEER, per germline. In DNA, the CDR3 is TGCGCCAGCAGCCAAGAAGGTTACGGGGCAACTAATGAAAAACTGTTTTTT. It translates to CASSQEGYGATNEKLFF.

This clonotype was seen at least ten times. CDR3 residues: CAWSAGRGYGQPQHF. The CDR3 DNA is TGTGCCTGGAGCGCCGGAAGGGGCTATGGTCAGCCCCAGCATTTT. The chain couples TRBV30 to TRBJ1-5; maybe TRBD1 (5 bases). Germline V gene data show CDR1 as GTSNPN and CDR2 as SVGIG (reference sequence). Trimming cost V 3 bases and J 6 bases, with 18 bases left between them. The CDR3 has 15 amino acids. The full variable domain, in which reference TRBV30 and TRBJ1-5 provide the parts outside the CDR3, is SQTIHQWPATLVQPVGSPLSLECTVEGTSNPNLYWYRQAAGRGLQLLFYSVGIGQISSEVPQNLSASRPQDRQFILSSKKLLLSDSGFYLCAWSAGRGYGQPQHFGDGTRLSIL.

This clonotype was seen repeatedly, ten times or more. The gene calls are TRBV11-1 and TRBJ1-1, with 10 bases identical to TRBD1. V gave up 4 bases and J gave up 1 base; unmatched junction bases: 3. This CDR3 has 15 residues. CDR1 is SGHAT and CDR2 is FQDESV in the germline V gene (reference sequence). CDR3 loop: CASSSGDRGNTEAFF. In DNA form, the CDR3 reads TGTGCCAGCAGCTCCGGGGACAGGGGGAACACTGAAGCTTTCTTT.

The CDR3 region is CASSSPDQETQYF. CDR3 coding DNA: TGTGCCAGCAGCTCCCCAGATCAAGAGACCCAGTACTTC. This chain links TRBV7-2 with TRBJ2-5; no definite D call. The V gene lost 4 bases and the J gene lost 2 bases, with 8 bases spanning the gap. This CDR3 contains 13 residues. Germline V gene lookup returns CDR1 SGHTA and CDR2 FQGNSA.

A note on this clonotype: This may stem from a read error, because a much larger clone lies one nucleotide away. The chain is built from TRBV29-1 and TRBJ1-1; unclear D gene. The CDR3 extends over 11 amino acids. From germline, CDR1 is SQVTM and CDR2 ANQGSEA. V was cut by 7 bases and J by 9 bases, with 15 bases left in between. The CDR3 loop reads CSARIAAQAFF. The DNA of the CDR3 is TGCAGCGCCCGAATAGCCGCTCAAGCTTTCTTT.

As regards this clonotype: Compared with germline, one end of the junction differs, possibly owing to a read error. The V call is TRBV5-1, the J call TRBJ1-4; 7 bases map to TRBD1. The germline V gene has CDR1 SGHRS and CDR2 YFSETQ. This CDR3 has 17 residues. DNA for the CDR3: TGTGCCAGCAGCCTGTCACTCGACAGGGCAATTGATGAAAAACTGTTTTTT. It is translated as CASSLSLDRAIDEKLFF.

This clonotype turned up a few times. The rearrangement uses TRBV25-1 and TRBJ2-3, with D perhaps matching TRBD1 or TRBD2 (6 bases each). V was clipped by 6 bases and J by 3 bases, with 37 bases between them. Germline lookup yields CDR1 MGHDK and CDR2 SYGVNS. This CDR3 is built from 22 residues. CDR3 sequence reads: CASSGGTKSGGVTYRETDTQYF. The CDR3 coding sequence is TGTGCCAGCAGCGGGGGCACAAAGTCAGGAGGAGTGACTTATCGAGAGACAGATACGCAGTATTTT.

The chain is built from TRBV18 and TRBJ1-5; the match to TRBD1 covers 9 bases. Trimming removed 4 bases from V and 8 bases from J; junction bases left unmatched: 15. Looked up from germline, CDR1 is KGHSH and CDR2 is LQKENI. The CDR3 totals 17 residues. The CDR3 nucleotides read TGTGCCAGCTCACAAGGAGTTCCGGGACAGGGAAGTGAGCCCCAGCATTTT. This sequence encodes CASSQGVPGQGSEPQHF. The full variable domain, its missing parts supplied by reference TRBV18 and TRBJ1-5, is NAGVMQNPRHLVRRRGQEARLRCSPMKGHSHVYWYRQLPEEGLKFMVYLQKENIIDESGMPKERFSAEFPKEGPSILRIQQVVRGDSAAYFCASSQGVPGQGSEPQHFGDGTRLSIL.